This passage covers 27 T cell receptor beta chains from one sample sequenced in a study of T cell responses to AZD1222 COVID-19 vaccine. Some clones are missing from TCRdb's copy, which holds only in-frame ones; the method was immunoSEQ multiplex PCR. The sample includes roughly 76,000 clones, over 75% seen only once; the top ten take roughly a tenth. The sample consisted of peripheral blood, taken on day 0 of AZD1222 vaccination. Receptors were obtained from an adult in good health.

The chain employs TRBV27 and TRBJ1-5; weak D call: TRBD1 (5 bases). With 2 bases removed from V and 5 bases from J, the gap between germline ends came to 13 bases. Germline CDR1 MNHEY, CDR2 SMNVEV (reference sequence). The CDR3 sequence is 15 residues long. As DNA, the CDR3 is TGTGCCAGCAGTTTAAATCGCGGGGCCCATCAGCCCCAGCATTTT. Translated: CASSLNRGAHQPQHF.

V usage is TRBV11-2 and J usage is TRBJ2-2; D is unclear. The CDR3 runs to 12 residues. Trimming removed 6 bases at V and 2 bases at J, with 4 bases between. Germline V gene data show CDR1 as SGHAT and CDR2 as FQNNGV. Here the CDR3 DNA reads TGTGCCAGCAGAGCTAACACCGGGGAGCTGTTTTTT. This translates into CASRANTGELFF. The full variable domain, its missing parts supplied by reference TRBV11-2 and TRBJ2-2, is EAGVAQSPRYKIIEKRQSVAFWCNPISGHATLYWYQQILGQGPKLLIQFQNNGVVDDSQLPKDRFSAERLKGVDSTLKIQPAKLEDSAVYLCASRANTGELFFGEGSRLTVL.

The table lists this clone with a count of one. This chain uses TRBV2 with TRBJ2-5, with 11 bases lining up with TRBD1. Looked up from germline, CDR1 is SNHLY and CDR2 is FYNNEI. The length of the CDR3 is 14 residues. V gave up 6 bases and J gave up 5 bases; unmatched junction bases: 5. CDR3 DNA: TGTGCCAGCAGCCCCGGGACAGGGGGGGAGACCCAGTACTTC. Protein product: CASSPGTGGETQYF.

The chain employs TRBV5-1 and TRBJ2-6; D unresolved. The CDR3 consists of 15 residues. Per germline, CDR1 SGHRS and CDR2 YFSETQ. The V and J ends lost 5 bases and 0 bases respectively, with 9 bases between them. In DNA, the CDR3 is TGCGCCAGCAGTCCCGTTGGCTCTGGGGCCAACGTCCTGACTTTC. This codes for CASSPVGSGANVLTF.

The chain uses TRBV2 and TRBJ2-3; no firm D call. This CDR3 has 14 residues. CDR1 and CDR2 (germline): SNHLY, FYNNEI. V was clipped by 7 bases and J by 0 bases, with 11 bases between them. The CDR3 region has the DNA TGTGCCAGCATTAGAGACTCTAGCACAGATACGCAGTATTTT. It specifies CASIRDSSTDTQYF.

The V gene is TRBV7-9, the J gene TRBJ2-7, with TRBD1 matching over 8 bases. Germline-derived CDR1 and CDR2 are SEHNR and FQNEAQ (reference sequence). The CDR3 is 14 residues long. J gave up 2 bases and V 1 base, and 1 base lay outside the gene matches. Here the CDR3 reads CASSLGGQAYEQYV. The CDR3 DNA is TGTGCCAGCAGCTTAGGGGGACAGGCCTACGAGCAGTACGTC.

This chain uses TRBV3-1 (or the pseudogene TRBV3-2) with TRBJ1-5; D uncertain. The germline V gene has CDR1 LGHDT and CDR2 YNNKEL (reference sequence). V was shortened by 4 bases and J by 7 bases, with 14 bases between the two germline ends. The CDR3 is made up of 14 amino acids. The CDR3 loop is CASSLAGKGQPQHF. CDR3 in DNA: TGTGCCAGCAGCCTGGCGGGTAAGGGCCAGCCCCAGCATTTT.

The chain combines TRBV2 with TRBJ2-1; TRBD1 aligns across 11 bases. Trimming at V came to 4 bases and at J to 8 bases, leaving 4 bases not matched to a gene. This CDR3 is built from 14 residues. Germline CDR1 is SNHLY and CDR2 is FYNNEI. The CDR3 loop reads CASSVGTGGDEQFF. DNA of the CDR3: TGTGCCAGCAGTGTAGGGACAGGGGGGGATGAGCAGTTCTTC.

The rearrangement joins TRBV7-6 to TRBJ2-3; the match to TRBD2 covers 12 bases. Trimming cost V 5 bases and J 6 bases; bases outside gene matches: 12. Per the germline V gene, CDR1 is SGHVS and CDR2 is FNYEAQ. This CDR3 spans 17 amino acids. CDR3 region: CASSPVPSGGGWDTQYF. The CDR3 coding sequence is TGTGCCAGCAGCCCGGTACCTAGCGGGGGGGGATGGGATACGCAGTATTTT.

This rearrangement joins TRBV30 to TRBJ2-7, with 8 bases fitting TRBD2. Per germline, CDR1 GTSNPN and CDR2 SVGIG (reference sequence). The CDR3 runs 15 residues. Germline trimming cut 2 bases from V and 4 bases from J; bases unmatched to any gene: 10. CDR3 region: CAWSSRGGGLYEQYF. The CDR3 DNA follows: TGTGCCTGGAGTTCCCGGGGGGGCGGTTTATACGAGCAGTACTTC. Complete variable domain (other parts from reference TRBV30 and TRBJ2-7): SQTIHQWPATLVQPVGSPLSLECTVEGTSNPNLYWYRQAAGRGLQLLFYSVGIGQISSEVPQNLSASRPQDRQFILSSKKLLLSDSGFYLCAWSSRGGGLYEQYFGPGTRLTVT.

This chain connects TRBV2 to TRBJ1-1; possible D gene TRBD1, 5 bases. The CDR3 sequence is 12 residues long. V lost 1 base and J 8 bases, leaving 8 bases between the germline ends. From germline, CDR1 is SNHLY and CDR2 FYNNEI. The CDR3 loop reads CASSEGQSEAFF. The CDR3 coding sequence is TGTGCCAGCAGTGAAGGACAGTCCGAAGCTTTCTTT.

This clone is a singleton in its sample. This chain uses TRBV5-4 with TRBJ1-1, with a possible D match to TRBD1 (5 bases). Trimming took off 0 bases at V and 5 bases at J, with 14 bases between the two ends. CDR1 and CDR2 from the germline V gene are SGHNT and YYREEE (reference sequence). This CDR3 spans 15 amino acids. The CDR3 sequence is CASSLALGLGTEAFF. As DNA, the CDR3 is TGTGCCAGCAGCTTGGCACTGGGGCTGGGTACTGAAGCTTTCTTT.

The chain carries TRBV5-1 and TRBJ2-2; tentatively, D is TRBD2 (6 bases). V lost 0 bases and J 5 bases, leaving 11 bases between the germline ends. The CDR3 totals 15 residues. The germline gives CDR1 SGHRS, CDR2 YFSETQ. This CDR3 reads CASSLAGLKTGELFF. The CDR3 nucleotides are TGCGCCAGCAGCTTGGCAGGACTAAAGACCGGGGAGCTGTTTTTT.

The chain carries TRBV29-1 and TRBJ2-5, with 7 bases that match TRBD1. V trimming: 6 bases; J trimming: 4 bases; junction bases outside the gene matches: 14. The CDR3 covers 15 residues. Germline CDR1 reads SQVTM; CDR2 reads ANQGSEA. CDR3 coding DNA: TGCAGCGTCACACCCGACAGGGAAGGCGGAGAGACCCAGTACTTC. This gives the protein CSVTPDREGGETQYF.

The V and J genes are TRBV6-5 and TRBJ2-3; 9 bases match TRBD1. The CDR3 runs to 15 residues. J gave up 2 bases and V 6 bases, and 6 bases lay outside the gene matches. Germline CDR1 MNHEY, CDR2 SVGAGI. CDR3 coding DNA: TGTGCCAGCAGCCGCCGGGACAGGGTCACAGATACGCAGTATTTT. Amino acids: CASSRRDRVTDTQYF.

CDR3 residues: CASSLVGGTEAFF. In nucleotides, the CDR3 is TGTGCCAGCAGTTTAGTTGGCGGAACCGAAGCTTTCTTT. The genes are TRBV12-3 or TRBV12-4 and TRBJ1-1; the D is unclear. The CDR3 contains 13 residues. The V end lost 1 base, the J end lost 8 bases, and 11 bases lay between the germline ends.

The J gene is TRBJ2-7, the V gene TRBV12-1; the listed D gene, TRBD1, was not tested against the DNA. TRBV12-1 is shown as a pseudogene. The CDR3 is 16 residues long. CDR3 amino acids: CASSATYGDKNYEQYV. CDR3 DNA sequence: TGTGCCAGCAGCGCCACCTACGGGGACAAAAACTACGAGCAGTACGTC.

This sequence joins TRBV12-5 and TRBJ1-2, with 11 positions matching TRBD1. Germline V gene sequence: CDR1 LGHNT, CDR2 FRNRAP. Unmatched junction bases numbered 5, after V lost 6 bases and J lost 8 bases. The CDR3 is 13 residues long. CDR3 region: CASGDRGREGYTF. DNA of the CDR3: TGTGCTAGTGGGGACAGGGGGCGCGAGGGCTACACCTTC.

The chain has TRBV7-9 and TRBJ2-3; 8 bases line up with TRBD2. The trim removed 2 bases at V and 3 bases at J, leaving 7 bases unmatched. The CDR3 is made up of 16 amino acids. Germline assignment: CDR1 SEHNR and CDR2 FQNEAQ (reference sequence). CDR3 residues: CASSLNGRAVTDTQYF. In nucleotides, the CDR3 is TGTGCCAGCAGCTTAAACGGGAGGGCCGTTACAGATACGCAGTATTTT.

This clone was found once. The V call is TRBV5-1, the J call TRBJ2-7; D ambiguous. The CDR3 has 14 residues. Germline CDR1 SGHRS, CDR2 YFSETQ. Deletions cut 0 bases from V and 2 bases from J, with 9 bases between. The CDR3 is CASSLVGGTYEQYF. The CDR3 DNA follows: TGCGCCAGCAGCTTGGTCGGCGGCACCTACGAGCAGTACTTC. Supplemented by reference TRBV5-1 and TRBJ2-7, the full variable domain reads KAGVTQTPRYLIKTRGQQVTLSCSPISGHRSVSWYQQTPGQGLQFLFEYFSETQRNKGNFPGRFSGRQFSNSRSEMNVSTLELGDSALYLCASSLVGGTYEQYFGPGTRLTVT.

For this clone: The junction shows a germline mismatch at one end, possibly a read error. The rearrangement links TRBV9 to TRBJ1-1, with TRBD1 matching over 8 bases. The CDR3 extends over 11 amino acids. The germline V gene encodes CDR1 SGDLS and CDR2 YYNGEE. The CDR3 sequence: CASSSDRGTLF. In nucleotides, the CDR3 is TGTGCCAGCAGCTCCGACAGGGGCACTCTCTTT.

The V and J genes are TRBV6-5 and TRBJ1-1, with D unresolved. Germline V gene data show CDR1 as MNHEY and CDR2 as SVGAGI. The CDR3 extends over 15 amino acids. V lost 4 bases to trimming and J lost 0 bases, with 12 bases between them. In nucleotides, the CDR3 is TGTGCCAGCAGTTTCCTAACGGATTTGAACACTGAAGCTTTCTTT. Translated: CASSFLTDLNTEAFF.

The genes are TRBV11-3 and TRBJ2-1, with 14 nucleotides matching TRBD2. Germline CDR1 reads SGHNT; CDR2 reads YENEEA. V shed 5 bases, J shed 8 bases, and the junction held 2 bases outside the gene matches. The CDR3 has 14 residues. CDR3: CASSTGLAGDEQFF. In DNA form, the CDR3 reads TGTGCCAGCAGCACGGGACTAGCGGGAGATGAGCAGTTCTTC.

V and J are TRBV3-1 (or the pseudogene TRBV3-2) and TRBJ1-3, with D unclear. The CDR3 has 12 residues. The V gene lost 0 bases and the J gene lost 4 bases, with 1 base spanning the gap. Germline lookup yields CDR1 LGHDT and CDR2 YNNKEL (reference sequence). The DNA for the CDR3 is TGTGCCAGCAGCCAAGAGGGAAACACCATATATTTT. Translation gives CASSQEGNTIYF.

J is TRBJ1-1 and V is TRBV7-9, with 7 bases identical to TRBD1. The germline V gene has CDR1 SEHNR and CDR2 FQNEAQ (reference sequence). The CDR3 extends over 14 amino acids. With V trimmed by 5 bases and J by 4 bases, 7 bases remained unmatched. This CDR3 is CASSDTGEGTEAFF. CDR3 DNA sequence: TGTGCCAGCAGCGATACAGGGGAGGGCACTGAAGCTTTCTTT.

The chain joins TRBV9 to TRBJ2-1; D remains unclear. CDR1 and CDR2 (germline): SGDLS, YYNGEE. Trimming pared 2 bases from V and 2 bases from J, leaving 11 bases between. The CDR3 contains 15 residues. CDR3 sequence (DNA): TGTGCCAGCAGCGTTCGTAGCTTCACCTACAATGAGCAGTTCTTC. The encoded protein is CASSVRSFTYNEQFF.

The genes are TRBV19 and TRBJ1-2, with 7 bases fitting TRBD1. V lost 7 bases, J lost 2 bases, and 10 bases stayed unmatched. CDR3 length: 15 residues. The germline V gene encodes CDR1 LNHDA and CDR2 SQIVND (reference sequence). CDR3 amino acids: CASTTGALINYGYTF. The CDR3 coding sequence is TGTGCCAGTACTACAGGGGCTCTAATCAACTATGGCTACACCTTC.